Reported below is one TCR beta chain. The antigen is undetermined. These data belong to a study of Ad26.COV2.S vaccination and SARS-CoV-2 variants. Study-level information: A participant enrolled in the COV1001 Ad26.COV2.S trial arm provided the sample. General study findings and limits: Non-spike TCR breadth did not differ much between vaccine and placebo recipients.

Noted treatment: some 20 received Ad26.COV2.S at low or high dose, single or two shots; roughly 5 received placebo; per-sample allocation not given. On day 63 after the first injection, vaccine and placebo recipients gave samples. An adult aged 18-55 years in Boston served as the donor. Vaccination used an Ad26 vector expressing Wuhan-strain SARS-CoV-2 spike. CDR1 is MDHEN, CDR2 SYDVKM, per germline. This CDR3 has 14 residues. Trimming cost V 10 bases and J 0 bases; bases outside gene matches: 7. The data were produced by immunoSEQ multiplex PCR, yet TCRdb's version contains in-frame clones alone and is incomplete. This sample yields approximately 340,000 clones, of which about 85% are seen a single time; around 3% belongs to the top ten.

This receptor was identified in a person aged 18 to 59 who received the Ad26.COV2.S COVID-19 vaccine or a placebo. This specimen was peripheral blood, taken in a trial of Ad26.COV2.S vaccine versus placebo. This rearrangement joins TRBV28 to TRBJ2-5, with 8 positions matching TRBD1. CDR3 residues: CATETGEYQETQYF. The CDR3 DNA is TGTGCCACAGAGACAGGGGAGTACCAAGAGACCCAGTACTTC. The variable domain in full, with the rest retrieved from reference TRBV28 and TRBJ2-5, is DVKVTQSSRYLVKRTGEKVFLECVQDMDHENMFWYRQDPGLGLRLIYFSYDVKMKEKGDIPEGYSVSREKKERFSLILESASTNQTSMYLCATETGEYQETQYFGPGTRLLVL.